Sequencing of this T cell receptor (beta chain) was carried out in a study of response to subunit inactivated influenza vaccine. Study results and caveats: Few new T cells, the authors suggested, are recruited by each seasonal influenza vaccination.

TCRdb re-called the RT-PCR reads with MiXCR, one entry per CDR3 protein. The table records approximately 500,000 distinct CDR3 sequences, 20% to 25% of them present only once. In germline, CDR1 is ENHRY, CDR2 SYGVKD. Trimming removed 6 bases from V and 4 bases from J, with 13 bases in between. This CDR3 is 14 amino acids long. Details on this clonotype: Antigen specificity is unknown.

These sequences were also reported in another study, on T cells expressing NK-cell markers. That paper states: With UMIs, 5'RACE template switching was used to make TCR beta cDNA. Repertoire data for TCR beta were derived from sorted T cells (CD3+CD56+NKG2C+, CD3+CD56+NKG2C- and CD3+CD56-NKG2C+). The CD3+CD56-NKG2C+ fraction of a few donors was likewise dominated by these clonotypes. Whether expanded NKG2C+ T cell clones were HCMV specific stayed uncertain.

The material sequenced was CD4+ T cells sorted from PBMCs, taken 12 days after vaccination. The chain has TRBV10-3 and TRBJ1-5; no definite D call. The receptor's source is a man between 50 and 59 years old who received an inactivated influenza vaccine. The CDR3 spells CAISLTDGNQPQHF. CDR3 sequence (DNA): TGTGCCATCAGCCTCACGGACGGAAATCAGCCCCAGCATTTT.